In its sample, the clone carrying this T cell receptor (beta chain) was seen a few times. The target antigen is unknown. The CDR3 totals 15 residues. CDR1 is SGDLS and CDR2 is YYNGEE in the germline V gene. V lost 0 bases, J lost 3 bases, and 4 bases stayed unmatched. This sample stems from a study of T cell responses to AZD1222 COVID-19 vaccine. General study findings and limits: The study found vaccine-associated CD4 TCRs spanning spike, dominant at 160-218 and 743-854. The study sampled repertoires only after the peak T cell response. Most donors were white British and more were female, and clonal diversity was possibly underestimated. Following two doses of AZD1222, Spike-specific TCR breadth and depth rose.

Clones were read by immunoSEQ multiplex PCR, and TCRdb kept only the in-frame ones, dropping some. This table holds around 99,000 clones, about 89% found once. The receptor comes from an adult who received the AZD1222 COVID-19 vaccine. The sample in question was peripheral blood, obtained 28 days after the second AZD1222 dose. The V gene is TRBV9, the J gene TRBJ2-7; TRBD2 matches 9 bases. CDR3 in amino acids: CASSVGLADDYEQYF. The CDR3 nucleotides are TGTGCCAGCAGCGTAGGACTAGCGGACGACTACGAGCAGTACTTC.